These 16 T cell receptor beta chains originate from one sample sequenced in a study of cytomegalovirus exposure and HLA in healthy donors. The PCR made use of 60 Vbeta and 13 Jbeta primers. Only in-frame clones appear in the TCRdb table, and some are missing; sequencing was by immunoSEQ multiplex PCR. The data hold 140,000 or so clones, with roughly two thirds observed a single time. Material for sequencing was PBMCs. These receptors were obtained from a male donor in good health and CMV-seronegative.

The CDR3 is CASSIGYRASGDNEQFF. The CDR3 nucleotides are TGTGCCAGTAGCATCGGGTACAGGGCCTCAGGGGACAATGAGCAGTTCTTC. The chain is built from TRBV19 and TRBJ2-1; D possibly corresponds to TRBD1 (6 bases). The V gene's germline CDR1 is LNHDA and CDR2 SQIVND (reference sequence). This CDR3 comprises 17 residues. V was clipped by 6 bases and J by 5 bases, with 23 bases between them.

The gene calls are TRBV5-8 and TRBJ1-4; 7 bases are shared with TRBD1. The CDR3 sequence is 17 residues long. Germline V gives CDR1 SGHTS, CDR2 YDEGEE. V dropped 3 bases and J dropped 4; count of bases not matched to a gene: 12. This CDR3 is CASSYRTGSAVNEKLFF. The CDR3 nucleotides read TGTGCCAGCAGCTACCGGACAGGTTCGGCCGTTAATGAAAAACTGTTTTTT.

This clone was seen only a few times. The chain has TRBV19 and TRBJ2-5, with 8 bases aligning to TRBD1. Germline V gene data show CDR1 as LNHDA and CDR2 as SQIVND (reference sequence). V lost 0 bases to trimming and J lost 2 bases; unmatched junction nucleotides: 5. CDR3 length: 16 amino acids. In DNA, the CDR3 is TGTGCCAGTAGTATAGATGGGACAGGTCTACAAGAGACCCAGTACTTC. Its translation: CASSIDGTGLQETQYF.

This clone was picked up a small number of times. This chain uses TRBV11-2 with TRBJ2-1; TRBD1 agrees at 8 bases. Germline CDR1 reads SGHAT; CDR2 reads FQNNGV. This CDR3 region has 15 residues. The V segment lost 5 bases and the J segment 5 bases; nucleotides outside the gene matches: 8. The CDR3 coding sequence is TGTGCCAGCAGCCCCACAGGGGGAGTCCACAATGAGCAGTTCTTC. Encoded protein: CASSPTGGVHNEQFF.

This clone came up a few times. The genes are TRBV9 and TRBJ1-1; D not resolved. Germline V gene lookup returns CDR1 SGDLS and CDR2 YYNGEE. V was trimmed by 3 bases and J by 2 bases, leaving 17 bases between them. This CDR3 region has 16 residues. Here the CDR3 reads CASSASTTGFNTEAFF. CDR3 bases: TGTGCCAGCAGCGCCTCAACCACCGGGTTCAACACTGAAGCTTTCTTT.

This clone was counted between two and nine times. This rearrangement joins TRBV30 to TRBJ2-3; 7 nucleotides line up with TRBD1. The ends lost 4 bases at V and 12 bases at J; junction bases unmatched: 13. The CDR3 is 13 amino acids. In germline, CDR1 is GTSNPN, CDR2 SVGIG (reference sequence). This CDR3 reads CAWTPGTATIQYF. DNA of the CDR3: TGTGCCTGGACCCCCGGGACAGCCACAATCCAGTATTTT.

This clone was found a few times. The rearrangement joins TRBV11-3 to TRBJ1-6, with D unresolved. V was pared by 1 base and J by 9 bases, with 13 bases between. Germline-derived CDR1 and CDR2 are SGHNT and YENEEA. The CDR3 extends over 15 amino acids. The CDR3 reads CASSLGLNACSPLHF. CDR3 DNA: TGTGCCAGCAGCTTAGGTCTGAATGCGTGTTCACCCCTCCACTTT.

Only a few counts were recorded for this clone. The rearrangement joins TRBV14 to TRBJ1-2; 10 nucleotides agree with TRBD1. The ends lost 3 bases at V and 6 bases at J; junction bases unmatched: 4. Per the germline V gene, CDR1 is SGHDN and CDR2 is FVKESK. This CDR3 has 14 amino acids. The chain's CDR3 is CASSQLGQGDGYTF. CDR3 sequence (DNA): TGTGCCAGCAGCCAGCTCGGACAGGGGGATGGCTACACCTTC. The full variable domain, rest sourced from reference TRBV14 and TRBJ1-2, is EAGVTQFPSHSVIEKGQTVTLRCDPISGHDNLYWYRRVMGKEIKFLLHFVKESKQDESGMPNNRFLAERTGGTYSTLKVQPAELEDSGVYFCASSQLGQGDGYTFGSGTRLTVV.

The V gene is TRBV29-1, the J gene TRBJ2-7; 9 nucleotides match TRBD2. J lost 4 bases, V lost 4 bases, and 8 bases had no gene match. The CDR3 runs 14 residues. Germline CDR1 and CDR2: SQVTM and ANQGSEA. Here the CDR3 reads CSVGLWRGGYEQYF. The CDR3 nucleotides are TGCAGCGTTGGGTTATGGCGGGGGGGGTACGAGCAGTACTTC.

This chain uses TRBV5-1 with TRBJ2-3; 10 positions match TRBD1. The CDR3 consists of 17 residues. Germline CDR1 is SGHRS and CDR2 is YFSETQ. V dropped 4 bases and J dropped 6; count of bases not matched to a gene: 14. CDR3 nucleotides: TGCGCCAGCAGCCCATATTCCGGGACAGGGGTTTTGGATACGCAGTATTTT. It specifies CASSPYSGTGVLDTQYF.

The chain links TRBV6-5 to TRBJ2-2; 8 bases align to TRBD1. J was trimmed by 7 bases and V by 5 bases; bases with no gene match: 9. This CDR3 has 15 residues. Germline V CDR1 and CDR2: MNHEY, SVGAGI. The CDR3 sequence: CASSRITGGGGELFF. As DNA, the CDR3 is TGTGCCAGCAGTCGCATAACAGGGGGTGGCGGGGAGCTGTTTTTT.

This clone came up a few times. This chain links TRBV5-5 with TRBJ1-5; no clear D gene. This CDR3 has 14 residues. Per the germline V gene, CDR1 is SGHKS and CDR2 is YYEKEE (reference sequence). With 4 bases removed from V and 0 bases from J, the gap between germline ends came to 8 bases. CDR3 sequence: CASSPVNSNQPQHF. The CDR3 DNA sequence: TGTGCCAGCAGCCCGGTAAATAGCAATCAGCCCCAGCATTTT.

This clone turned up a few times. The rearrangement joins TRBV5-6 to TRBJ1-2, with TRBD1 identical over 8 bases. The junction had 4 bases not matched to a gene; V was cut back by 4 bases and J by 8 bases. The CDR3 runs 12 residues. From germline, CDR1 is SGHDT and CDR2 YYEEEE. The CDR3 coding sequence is TGTGCCAGCAGCCCGGGACAGGCAGGCTACACCTTC. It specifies CASSPGQAGYTF.

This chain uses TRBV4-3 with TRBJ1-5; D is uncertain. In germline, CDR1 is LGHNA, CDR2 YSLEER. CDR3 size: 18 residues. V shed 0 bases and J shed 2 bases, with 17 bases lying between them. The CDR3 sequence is CASSQDRGRVRCNQPQHF. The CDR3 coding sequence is TGCGCCAGCAGCCAAGATCGCGGCCGAGTGAGGTGCAATCAGCCCCAGCATTTT.

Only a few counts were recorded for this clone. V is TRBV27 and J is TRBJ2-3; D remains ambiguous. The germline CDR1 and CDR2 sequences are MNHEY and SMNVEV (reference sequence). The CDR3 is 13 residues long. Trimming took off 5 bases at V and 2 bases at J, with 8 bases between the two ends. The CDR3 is CASSAHYTDTQYF. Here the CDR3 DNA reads TGTGCCAGCAGTGCCCACTACACAGATACGCAGTATTTT.

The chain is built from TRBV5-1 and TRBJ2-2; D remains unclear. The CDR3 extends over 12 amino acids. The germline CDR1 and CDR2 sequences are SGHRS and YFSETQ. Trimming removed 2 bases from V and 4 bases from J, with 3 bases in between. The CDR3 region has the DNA TGCGCCAGCAGCTTTATCACCGGGGAGCTGTTTTTT. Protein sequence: CASSFITGELFF.